These 12 T cell receptor beta chains were sequenced from one sample in a study of shared clonotypes between healthy human individuals. CD45RO-negative cells were positively selected for CCR7, leaving out terminally differentiated effector memory CD45RA+ cells. TCRdb's table, derived via immunoSEQ multiplex PCR, lists solely in-frame clones and lacks some. The sample has fewer than 1 million clones, 95% to 97% seen once. The sequenced sample was naive CD8+ T cells sorted from blood. The receptors derive from a man aged 25 to 45 in good health.

The chain has TRBV4-2 and TRBJ2-3; TRBD2 matches 7 bases. Germline CDR1 LGHNA, CDR2 YNFKEQ. The V segment lost 5 bases and the J segment 6 bases; nucleotides outside the gene matches: 14. This CDR3 region has 16 residues. The CDR3 loop is CASSVGFAGVGDTQYF. Written as DNA, the CDR3 is TGTGCCAGCAGCGTGGGGTTCGCGGGAGTTGGGGATACGCAGTATTTT.

The V gene is TRBV28, the J gene TRBJ2-2; no reliable D call. The CDR3 length is 15 residues. V lost 4 bases, J lost 4 bases, and 13 bases lay in between. Germline values: CDR1 MDHEN, CDR2 SYDVKM. This chain's CDR3 is CASSSPPRATGELFF. The CDR3 DNA reads as TGTGCCAGCAGTTCCCCCCCACGGGCCACCGGGGAGCTGTTTTTT.

This chain connects TRBV11-2 to TRBJ2-7; 9 nucleotides match TRBD2. CDR1 is SGHAT and CDR2 is FQNNGV in the germline V gene. This CDR3 is built from 14 residues. V lost 5 bases and J lost 3; bases outside the gene matches: 5. The CDR3 sequence is CASSTRLADYEQYF. The DNA for the CDR3 is TGTGCCAGCAGCACTCGACTAGCGGACTACGAGCAGTACTTC.

The gene calls are TRBV18 and TRBJ2-7; 7 bases are a match to TRBD1. There are 15 residues in the CDR3. The J segment lost 0 bases and the V segment lost 5 bases, leaving 7 bases of the junction unmatched. Germline V gene lookup returns CDR1 KGHSH and CDR2 LQKENI. CDR3 residues: CASSEGPGGSYEQYF. The CDR3, as DNA: TGTGCCAGCTCAGAGGGCCCAGGGGGCTCCTACGAGCAGTACTTC.

The table lists this clone with a count of one. The rearrangement links TRBV7-9 to TRBJ2-3; D is possibly TRBD1 (6 bases). Trimming cost V 5 bases and J 0 bases, with 12 bases left between them. The CDR3 is 15 residues long. Per germline, CDR1 SEHNR and CDR2 FQNEAQ (reference sequence). In nucleotides, the CDR3 is TGTGCCAGCAGCCAAGAGGACAGAAGCACAGATACGCAGTATTTT. It yields the protein CASSQEDRSTDTQYF.

The V call is TRBV14, the J call TRBJ2-3; D uncertain. Germline V gene sequence: CDR1 SGHDN, CDR2 FVKESK. V was clipped by 2 bases and J by 0 bases, with 12 bases between them. This CDR3 is 16 amino acids long. The CDR3 is CASSQRNHFSTDTQYF. The CDR3 DNA reads as TGTGCCAGCAGCCAACGGAACCATTTCAGCACAGATACGCAGTATTTT. The variable domain in full, completed from reference TRBV14 and TRBJ2-3, reads EAGVTQFPSHSVIEKGQTVTLRCDPISGHDNLYWYRRVMGKEIKFLLHFVKESKQDESGMPNNRFLAERTGGTYSTLKVQPAELEDSGVYFCASSQRNHFSTDTQYFGPGTRLTVL.

The chain links TRBV7-9 to TRBJ2-7; TRBD1 matches 8 bases. The CDR3 contains 14 residues. V shed 5 bases, J shed 3 bases, and the junction held 6 bases outside the gene matches. The germline V gene has CDR1 SEHNR and CDR2 FQNEAQ (reference sequence). CDR3 in DNA: TGTGCCAGCAGCCCAGGACAGGGAGACTACGAGCAGTACTTC. Translation gives CASSPGQGDYEQYF.

V is TRBV10-3 and J is TRBJ1-1; a possible D gene is TRBD1 (5 bases). This CDR3 spans 14 amino acids. The germline CDR1 and CDR2 sequences are ENHRY and SYGVKD. V was clipped by 0 bases and J by 5 bases, with 10 bases between them. This CDR3 reads CAISESAGYTEAFF. The DNA of the CDR3 is TGTGCCATCAGTGAGTCGGCAGGGTATACTGAAGCTTTCTTT.

The chain joins TRBV7-9 to TRBJ1-2; D not resolved. The V end lost 1 base, the J end lost 3 bases, and 6 bases lay between the germline ends. Germline lookup yields CDR1 SEHNR and CDR2 FQNEAQ (reference sequence). The CDR3 runs 13 residues. The CDR3: CASSLDSDYGYTF. CDR3 DNA sequence: TGTGCCAGCAGCTTAGATAGCGACTATGGCTACACCTTC.

The chain carries TRBV7-9 and TRBJ1-3, with 9 bases fitting TRBD1. After removal of 8 bases from V and 0 bases from J, the junction contained 8 bases not matched to a gene. The germline V gene encodes CDR1 SEHNR and CDR2 FQNEAQ (reference sequence). CDR3 length equals 16 residues. Written as DNA, the CDR3 is TGTGCCAGCTCGGGGGACAGGGCGTACTCTGGAAACACCATATATTTT. Translation gives CASSGDRAYSGNTIYF.

The chain carries TRBV29-1 and TRBJ2-2, with 8 nucleotides matching TRBD2. The CDR3 loop spans 14 amino acids. Trimming at V came to 5 bases and at J to 3 bases, leaving 5 bases not matched to a gene. In germline, CDR1 is SQVTM, CDR2 ANQGSEA. In nucleotides, the CDR3 is TGCAGCGTTAGGACTAGCCTGTACACCGGGGAGCTGTTTTTT. Its translation is CSVRTSLYTGELFF.

The chain joins TRBV9 to TRBJ2-1; 9 bases are a match to TRBD2. CDR3 size: 14 residues. After removal of 1 base from V and 8 bases from J, the junction contained 4 bases not matched to a gene. CDR1 SGDLS and CDR2 YYNGEE come from the germline V gene. The CDR3 sequence: CASSVRREGHEQFF. DNA of the CDR3: TGTGCCAGCAGCGTAAGGCGGGAGGGCCATGAGCAGTTCTTC.